Shown below are 31 T cell receptor beta chains from a single sample sequenced in a study of T cell changes during pregnancy in multiple sclerosis. Sequencing used immunoSEQ multiplex PCR; TCRdb keeps in-frame clones, though not all of them. The table has about 60,000 clones, about nine tenths seen once; the top ten hold 5.5% to 7%. The starting material was peripheral blood, obtained in the third trimester of pregnancy. These receptors were taken from a female donor in good health, enrolled as a control in a pregnancy study.

The CDR3 loop is CASSTAFQAGELFF. In DNA, the CDR3 is TGTGCCAGTAGTACCGCATTTCAGGCCGGGGAGCTGTTTTTT. The genes are TRBV19 and TRBJ2-2; D remains unclear. V lost 4 bases to trimming and J lost 6 bases, with 12 bases between them. This CDR3 spans 14 amino acids. Germline CDR1 LNHDA, CDR2 SQIVND (reference sequence). Full variable domain (rest looked up from reference TRBV19 and TRBJ2-2): DGGITQSPKYLFRKEGQNVTLSCEQNLNHDAMYWYRQDPGQGLRLIYYSQIVNDFQKGDIAEGYSVSREKKESFPLTVTSAQKNPTAFYLCASSTAFQAGELFFGEGSRLTVL.

The V and J genes are TRBV11-2 and TRBJ2-7; D not resolved. Germline V gene sequence: CDR1 SGHAT, CDR2 FQNNGV. The V end was cut by 5 bases, the J end by 3 bases, with 8 bases between. CDR3 length: 12 residues. The CDR3 is CASSRDFYEQYF. CDR3 nucleotides: TGTGCCAGCAGCCGCGACTTCTACGAGCAGTACTTC.

The gene calls are TRBV19 and TRBJ1-1; D may be TRBD1 (5 bases). CDR1 LNHDA and CDR2 SQIVND come from the germline V gene (reference sequence). Trimming stripped 4 bases from V and 4 bases from J, with 25 bases between. The CDR3 is 18 amino acids. CDR3 loop: CASSRIGQPTSISTEAFF. The CDR3 region has the DNA TGTGCCAGTAGTAGAATTGGACAACCTACATCAATTAGCACTGAAGCTTTCTTT.

V gene TRBV9 combines with J gene TRBJ2-1; D is uncertain. Trimming left V 4 bases short and J 4 bases short, with 9 bases between. The germline V gene has CDR1 SGDLS and CDR2 YYNGEE. This CDR3 has 13 amino acids. In nucleotides, the CDR3 is TGTGCCAGCAGCAAAAGCGATTACAATGAGCAGTTCTTC. Translated, it gives CASSKSDYNEQFF. Full variable domain (missing parts from reference TRBV9 and TRBJ2-1): DSGVTQTPKHLITATGQRVTLRCSPRSGDLSVYWYQQSLDQGLQFLIQYYNGEERAKGNILERFSAQQFPDLHSELNLSSLELGDSALYFCASSKSDYNEQFFGPGTRLTVL.

This chain uses TRBV27 with TRBJ2-1; 7 nucleotides agree with TRBD1. This CDR3 is built from 15 residues. Germline lookup yields CDR1 MNHEY and CDR2 SMNVEV (reference sequence). The V gene end was trimmed by 4 bases and the J gene end by 6 bases; junction bases not matched to a gene: 9. The CDR3 here is CASSSPGTASNEQFF. CDR3 in DNA: TGTGCCAGCAGTTCCCCCGGGACAGCCTCCAATGAGCAGTTCTTC.

J is TRBJ2-7 and V is TRBV5-1; 8 bases fit TRBD2. The V gene's germline CDR1 is SGHRS and CDR2 YFSETQ. The V segment lost 0 bases and the J segment 0 bases; nucleotides outside the gene matches: 2. The CDR3 runs to 15 residues. The CDR3 loop reads CASSLVAGSSYEQYF. As DNA, the CDR3 is TGCGCCAGCAGCTTGGTAGCGGGATCCTCCTACGAGCAGTACTTC.

Only one count was recorded for this clone. The genes are TRBV19 and TRBJ1-3, with TRBD1 as a possible D gene (5 bases). Germline V gene lookup returns CDR1 LNHDA and CDR2 SQIVND (reference sequence). V lost 8 bases and J 5 bases, leaving 19 bases between the germline ends. The CDR3 length is 15 residues. CDR3 nucleotides: TGTGCCAGTTCCCCGCCCGGGGGTATCCGAAACACCATATATTTT. Translation: CASSPPGGIRNTIYF.

The gene calls are TRBV6-5 and TRBJ2-7; 7 nucleotides align to TRBD1. Germline-derived CDR1 and CDR2 are MNHEY and SVGAGI. V trimming: 2 bases; J trimming: 6 bases; junction bases outside the gene matches: 4. CDR3 size: 13 residues. This CDR3 reads CASSYPAGGEQYF. The CDR3, as DNA: TGTGCCAGCAGTTACCCGGCAGGGGGCGAGCAGTACTTC.

The chain employs TRBV4-3 and TRBJ2-3; 9 bases map to TRBD2. V lost 1 base to trimming and J lost 2 bases; unmatched junction nucleotides: 1. This CDR3 is 15 amino acids long. Per the germline V gene, CDR1 is LGHNA and CDR2 is YSLEER. CDR3 nucleotides: TGCGCCAGCAGCCAAGGACTAGCGGACACAGATACGCAGTATTTT. As protein: CASSQGLADTDTQYF.

In nucleotides, the CDR3 is TGTGCCAGCAAATCGGATTTGGGGAGTGAAAAACTGTTTTTT. It translates to CASKSDLGSEKLFF. The V and J genes are TRBV6-5 and TRBJ1-4, with D unclear. Trimming left V 7 bases short and J 7 bases short, with 16 bases between. CDR1 and CDR2 (germline): MNHEY, SVGAGI. The CDR3 runs to 14 residues.

J is TRBJ1-1 and V is TRBV14; TRBD1 matches 7 bases. Germline CDR1 SGHDN, CDR2 FVKESK. The CDR3 loop spans 16 amino acids. Trimming took 0 bases from V and 0 from J; bases not matched to a gene: 4. The CDR3 here is CASSQEKGALNTEAFF. CDR3 DNA sequence: TGTGCCAGCAGCCAAGAAAAGGGGGCCCTGAACACTGAAGCTTTCTTT. The whole variable domain, filled in from reference TRBV14 and TRBJ1-1, reads EAGVTQFPSHSVIEKGQTVTLRCDPISGHDNLYWYRRVMGKEIKFLLHFVKESKQDESGMPNNRFLAERTGGTYSTLKVQPAELEDSGVYFCASSQEKGALNTEAFFGQGTRLTVV.

In DNA, the CDR3 is TGTGCCAGCAGCGTAACAGGGGGCAACTATGGCTACACCTTC. The encoded protein is CASSVTGGNYGYTF. The chain has TRBV6-5 and TRBJ1-2; 9 bases are a match to TRBD1. V lost 6 bases, J lost 2 bases, and 4 bases stayed unmatched. The CDR3 is made up of 14 amino acids. Germline loops: CDR1 MNHEY, CDR2 SVGAGI.

The chain uses TRBV19 and TRBJ1-1; no definite D call. Germline V gene data show CDR1 as LNHDA and CDR2 as SQIVND (reference sequence). V shed 7 bases and J shed 5 bases, with 17 bases lying between them. The CDR3 has 14 residues. The CDR3 loop is CASILTPSGTEAFF. The CDR3 DNA is TGTGCCAGTATTCTGACTCCTTCGGGGACTGAAGCTTTCTTT.

The chain links TRBV5-8 to TRBJ2-4; TRBD1 aligns across 9 bases. Germline CDR1 and CDR2: SGHTS and YDEGEE. The CDR3 runs 13 residues. Trimming removed 4 bases from V and 8 bases from J; junction bases left unmatched: 4. CDR3 coding DNA: TGTGCCAGCAGCGAGGGGACAGGGTACATTCAGTACTTC. Its translation: CASSEGTGYIQYF.

The CDR3 spells CASSAQGGSGRRSYEQYF. CDR3 DNA sequence: TGTGCCAGCAGCGCGCAGGGGGGTAGCGGGAGGAGGTCCTACGAGCAGTACTTC. The chain couples TRBV7-9 to TRBJ2-7; the match to TRBD2 covers 10 bases. This CDR3 is 18 amino acids long. J lost 1 base, V lost 5 bases, and 14 bases had no gene match. Germline V gives CDR1 SEHNR, CDR2 FQNEAQ (reference sequence).

The chain is built from TRBV19 and TRBJ1-2, with 8 bases aligning to TRBD1. Trimming cost V 3 bases and J 4 bases; bases outside gene matches: 7. This CDR3 contains 15 residues. Germline V gene sequence: CDR1 LNHDA, CDR2 SQIVND (reference sequence). CDR3 amino acids: CASSILGQETYGYTF. CDR3 sequence (DNA): TGTGCCAGTAGTATTCTGGGACAGGAGACCTATGGCTACACCTTC.

This clone showed up just once. The CDR3 loop is CASQPGHQSGYTF. The CDR3 bases are TGTGCCAGTCAACCGGGACACCAGTCTGGCTACACCTTC. The genes are TRBV6-1 and TRBJ1-2, with a possible D match to TRBD1 (6 bases). From germline, CDR1 is MNHNS and CDR2 SASEGT. Between the trimmed V and J ends, which lost 9 bases and 7 bases, there was a span of 18 bases. The CDR3 has 13 residues.

CDR3 coding DNA: TGTGCCAGCAGCTTTGGGCTGCCAGCTGGAAACACCATATATTTT. Residues: CASSFGLPAGNTIYF. The V gene is TRBV5-4, the J gene TRBJ1-3; D not resolved. The ends were cut back, 2 bases at V and 2 bases at J, with 11 bases in the middle. Germline values: CDR1 SGHNT, CDR2 YYREEE (reference sequence). This CDR3 is 15 amino acids long.

V gene TRBV29-1 combines with J gene TRBJ1-2; possibly TRBD1 for D (5 bases). The germline V gene encodes CDR1 SQVTM and CDR2 ANQGSEA. V was trimmed by 3 bases and J by 8 bases, leaving 16 bases between them. This CDR3 contains 13 residues. In DNA form, the CDR3 reads TGCAGCGTTGAGGTGGGGGGGGAGTCGGGCTACACCTTC. Translated, it gives CSVEVGGESGYTF.

The chain joins TRBV7-9 to TRBJ2-2; the D gene is possibly TRBD2 (5 bases). Trimming pared 1 base from V and 1 base from J, leaving 10 bases between. CDR1 and CDR2 (germline): SEHNR, FQNEAQ (reference sequence). The CDR3 has 16 amino acids. The CDR3 sequence: CASSLVSGMNTGELFF. The CDR3 DNA reads as TGTGCCAGCAGCTTAGTCTCGGGGATGAACACCGGGGAGCTGTTTTTT.

J is TRBJ2-7 and V is TRBV6-5; 10 bases align to TRBD1. CDR1 MNHEY and CDR2 SVGAGI come from the germline V gene. The CDR3 contains 14 residues. V was clipped by 6 bases and J by 2 bases; unmatched bases: 4. Written as DNA, the CDR3 is TGTGCCAGCAGCCGGACAGGGGGTACCTACGAGCAGTACTTC. This encodes CASSRTGGTYEQYF.

J is TRBJ2-3 and V is TRBV27; tentatively, D is TRBD2 (6 bases). Germline V gene sequence: CDR1 MNHEY, CDR2 SMNVEV (reference sequence). V dropped 0 bases and J dropped 1 base, with 11 bases sitting between them. The CDR3 covers 16 residues. CDR3 region: CASSLSSGVGTDTQYF. The CDR3 DNA sequence: TGTGCCAGCAGTTTATCGTCGGGAGTTGGCACAGATACGCAGTATTTT.

This chain uses TRBV27 with TRBJ1-6, with 9 bases matching TRBD1. Germline-derived CDR1 and CDR2 are MNHEY and SMNVEV (reference sequence). After removal of 5 bases from V and 1 base from J, the junction contained 12 bases not matched to a gene. This CDR3 has 19 amino acids. CDR3 nucleotide sequence: TGTGCCAGCAGTAATCCGGGACAGGGTTCAATATCCTATAATTCACCCCTCCACTTT. This sequence encodes CASSNPGQGSISYNSPLHF.

The chain carries TRBV14 and TRBJ2-1; D unresolved. There are 13 residues in the CDR3. Trimming left V 4 bases short and J 7 bases short, with 11 bases between. Germline V CDR1 and CDR2: SGHDN, FVKESK. DNA for the CDR3: TGTGCCAGCAGCCCTAATCGGGTGAATGAGCAGTTCTTC. Translated, it gives CASSPNRVNEQFF.

The CDR3 loop is CASSLAWAGDYGYTF. The CDR3 DNA sequence: TGTGCCAGCAGCTTAGCGTGGGCAGGCGACTATGGCTACACCTTC. The rearrangement joins TRBV7-9 to TRBJ1-2; D gene unclear. Trimming removed 0 bases at V and 3 bases at J, with 11 bases between. This CDR3 is built from 15 residues. CDR1 and CDR2 from the germline V gene are SEHNR and FQNEAQ (reference sequence).

The V gene is TRBV11-2, the J gene TRBJ2-1; 10 bases align to TRBD2. The CDR3 has 17 residues. From germline, CDR1 is SGHAT and CDR2 FQNNGV. V lost 1 base, J lost 5 bases, and 8 bases stayed unmatched. The CDR3, as DNA: TGTGCCAGCAGCTTAGTAGCACTAGCGGGGACCAACAATGAGCAGTTCTTC. Protein: CASSLVALAGTNNEQFF.

For the CDR3, the DNA is TGTGCCAGCAGTTCGGTGCGGGTCCGGGCTAATGAGCAGTTCTTC. As protein: CASSSVRVRANEQFF. This sequence joins TRBV6-5 and TRBJ2-1; D is possibly TRBD2 (5 bases). Looked up from germline, CDR1 is MNHEY and CDR2 is SVGAGI. CDR3 length: 15 amino acids. V dropped 4 bases and J dropped 7 bases, with 17 bases sitting between them.

This chain links TRBV29-1 with TRBJ2-1, with 9 bases fitting TRBD2. Per the germline V gene, CDR1 is SQVTM and CDR2 is ANQGSEA. The trim removed 7 bases at V and 0 bases at J, leaving 4 bases unmatched. This CDR3 spans 14 amino acids. CDR3 protein: CSADSGSSYNEQFF. The CDR3, as DNA: TGCAGCGCCGATAGCGGGAGCTCCTACAATGAGCAGTTCTTC.

This chain connects TRBV27 to TRBJ2-7; 9 positions match TRBD1. CDR3 length equals 13 residues. Looked up from germline, CDR1 is MNHEY and CDR2 is SMNVEV (reference sequence). J gave up 3 bases and V 4 bases, and 1 base lay outside the gene matches. In DNA, the CDR3 is TGTGCCAGCAGTTCGGGACAGGGCTACGAGCAGTACTTC. The encoded protein is CASSSGQGYEQYF.

The chain employs TRBV5-1 and TRBJ2-7; TRBD2 matches 16 bases. Unmatched junction bases numbered 7, after V lost 2 bases and J lost 2 bases. This CDR3 spans 18 amino acids. From germline, CDR1 is SGHRS and CDR2 YFSETQ. The CDR3 reads CASSFTGTSGREPYEQYF. The CDR3 nucleotides are TGCGCCAGCAGCTTCACCGGGACTAGCGGGAGGGAACCCTACGAGCAGTACTTC.

The chain combines TRBV7-2 with TRBJ2-7, with a weak D call TRBD2 (6 bases). The CDR3 is 12 amino acids. V gave up 5 bases and J gave up 7 bases, with 12 bases separating them. From germline, CDR1 is SGHTA and CDR2 FQGNSA. The CDR3 spells CASSPGLGEQYF. The DNA of the CDR3 is TGTGCCAGCAGCCCGGGACTCGGGGAGCAGTACTTC.